This T cell receptor (beta chain) appears in the sequencing data of a study of blood T cell repertoires in COVID-19. Turning to the study itself: COVID-19 samples from acute and convalescent phases originated in the United States, Italy and Spain. Sources were T cells, B-cell-depleted T cells, or PBMCs; the material itself was cDNA or gDNA.

The ends lost 5 bases at V and 13 bases at J; junction bases unmatched: 9. Germline CDR1 and CDR2: SGHTA and FQGNSA. The CDR3 has 13 residues. Per the study methods: Estimates of nucleated cell counts were drawn from the amplification of reference gene primers. Libraries were prepared by immunoSEQ multiplex PCR; TCRdb keeps only in-frame clonotypes and omits some of them. Clonal size and the V and J genes are those of that table, whereas D and trimming came from the DNA. Found here are around 100,000 clones, around 87% of them singletons; the top ten hold around 2.9%. The sequencing input was peripheral blood. V is TRBV7-2 and J is TRBJ2-1; 9 bases map to TRBD2. The origin of this receptor is a man in his fifties with active or convalescent COVID-19. The CDR3 DNA sequence: TGTGCCAGCAGCGGACGGACTAGCGAGGTACAGTTCTTC. Protein sequence: CASSGRTSEVQFF.